Below, 18 T cell receptor beta chains from the same sample are listed, as sequenced in a study of CD8+ T cells in alopecia areata. Reverse transcribed after extraction, RNA yielded cDNA as the sequencing template. TCRdb's copy holds only in-frame clones and misses some; the assay was immunoSEQ multiplex PCR. The data hold roughly 150,000 clones, with 75% to 90% observed a single time. This specimen was CD8+ T cells sorted from blood, taken at week 0. The receptors were sampled from a human donor with alopecia areata.

The chain uses TRBV5-1 and TRBJ1-1; TRBD1 agrees at 7 bases. V was clipped by 4 bases and J by 1 base; unmatched bases: 4. Looked up from germline, CDR1 is SGHRS and CDR2 is YFSETQ. The length of the CDR3 is 14 residues. CDR3 loop: CASSQGQQNTEAFF. Here the CDR3 DNA reads TGCGCCAGCAGCCAGGGACAGCAGAACACTGAAGCTTTCTTT.

This rearrangement joins TRBV11-2 to TRBJ2-7, with D maybe TRBD1 (5 bases). V dropped 5 bases and J dropped 6 bases, with 14 bases sitting between them. The CDR3 is 13 amino acids. The germline gives CDR1 SGHAT, CDR2 FQNNGV. CDR3 DNA sequence: TGTGCCAGCAGCCCGGGCAGGGAAGCCGAGCAGTACTTC. Amino acid sequence: CASSPGREAEQYF.

V gene TRBV30 combines with J gene TRBJ1-5; 9 bases match TRBD1. This CDR3 is built from 14 residues. The V and J ends lost 2 bases and 5 bases, in that order; junction bases with no gene match: 4. The germline V gene encodes CDR1 GTSNPN and CDR2 SVGIG (reference sequence). CDR3 DNA: TGTGCCTGGAGTAGGGGACAGGGCTATCAGCCCCAGCATTTT. Translation: CAWSRGQGYQPQHF.

This clone was counted only a few times. The chain links TRBV29-1 to TRBJ1-1, with unresolved D. The germline V gene encodes CDR1 SQVTM and CDR2 ANQGSEA. The CDR3 loop spans 13 amino acids. Deletions cut 1 base from V and 0 bases from J, with 6 bases between. CDR3 DNA sequence: TGCAGCGTTGAAGGCCACATGAACACTGAAGCTTTCTTT. This translates into CSVEGHMNTEAFF.

The rearrangement joins TRBV28 to TRBJ2-7; D is possibly TRBD1 (5 bases). Germline V gene lookup returns CDR1 MDHEN and CDR2 SYDVKM. The CDR3 contains 15 residues. The ends were cut back, 6 bases at V and 2 bases at J, with 17 bases in the middle. The CDR3: CASSVGDSTAYEQYF. DNA of the CDR3: TGTGCCAGCAGCGTAGGGGATTCAACCGCCTACGAGCAGTACTTC.

This chain uses TRBV5-1 with TRBJ2-5; D possibly corresponds to TRBD2 (6 bases). The CDR3 has 13 amino acids. Germline loops: CDR1 SGHRS, CDR2 YFSETQ. Trimming took off 3 bases at V and 4 bases at J, with 10 bases between the two ends. Here the CDR3 reads CASSSREVETQYF. The DNA of the CDR3 is TGCGCCAGCAGCTCCAGGGAGGTAGAGACCCAGTACTTC. Based on the CDR3 plus reference TRBV5-1 and TRBJ2-5, the full variable domain is KAGVTQTPRYLIKTRGQQVTLSCSPISGHRSVSWYQQTPGQGLQFLFEYFSETQRNKGNFPGRFSGRQFSNSRSEMNVSTLELGDSALYLCASSSREVETQYFGPGTRLLVL.

The gene calls are TRBV30 and TRBJ2-7, with D perhaps assigned TRBD1 or TRBD2 (5 bases each). Germline values: CDR1 GTSNPN, CDR2 SVGIG (reference sequence). The CDR3 sequence is 13 residues long. Trimming stripped 7 bases from V and 0 bases from J, with 13 bases between. CDR3 sequence (DNA): TGTGCCTACTACTCGGGACCCTCCTACGAGCAGTACTTC. This sequence encodes CAYYSGPSYEQYF.

Concerning this clone: At the DNA level, this CDR3 is encoded by other sequences in the same sample as well. The V call is TRBV5-4, the J call TRBJ2-7; D might be TRBD1 or TRBD2, each matching 6 bases. V lost 2 bases and J lost 4, with 7 bases in between. The CDR3 extends over 12 amino acids. Germline V CDR1 and CDR2: SGHNT, YYREEE (reference sequence). This CDR3 reads CASSLGGYEQYF. DNA for the CDR3: TGTGCCAGCAGCTTAGGGGGGTACGAGCAGTACTTC.

A single count supports this clone. This chain connects TRBV10-2 to TRBJ2-3, with D unclear. The germline gives CDR1 WSHSY, CDR2 SAAADI. There are 13 residues in the CDR3. V was clipped by 5 bases and J by 6 bases, with 12 bases between them. The CDR3 spells CASSTPLRDTQYF. CDR3 sequence (DNA): TGCGCCAGCAGTACCCCTCTCCGTGATACGCAGTATTTT.

The chain recombines TRBV19 with TRBJ2-7; D may be TRBD2 (6 bases). Deletions cut 2 bases from V and 2 bases from J, with 7 bases between. The CDR3 sequence is 13 residues long. Germline lookup yields CDR1 LNHDA and CDR2 SQIVND (reference sequence). CDR3 in DNA: TGTGCCAGTAGTATACCGGGGGCCTACGAGCAGTACTTC. Protein product: CASSIPGAYEQYF.

This clone has only one observation. This chain connects TRBV19 to TRBJ2-7; D not resolved. The V end was cut by 3 bases, the J end by 2 bases, with 11 bases between. This CDR3 region has 14 residues. The V gene's germline CDR1 is LNHDA and CDR2 SQIVND (reference sequence). The CDR3 loop reads CASSIADIAYEQYF. CDR3 DNA: TGTGCCAGTAGTATTGCCGACATAGCCTACGAGCAGTACTTC.

V usage is TRBV23-1 and J usage is TRBJ2-4; D is unresolved. TRBV23-1 belongs to the ORF category, with a function that is uncertain. V lost 10 bases and J lost 11, with 15 bases in between. The CDR3 totals 11 residues. As DNA, the CDR3 is TGCGCCACCAACCCCGGGCGGTTTCAGTACTTC. This translates into CATNPGRFQYF.

The rearrangement links TRBV29-1 to TRBJ2-7, with 7 positions matching TRBD2. Trimming cost V 4 bases and J 6 bases; bases outside gene matches: 9. Germline CDR1 reads SQVTM; CDR2 reads ANQGSEA. The CDR3 contains 13 residues. The CDR3 is CSVGGSEGGEQYF. The CDR3 nucleotides read TGCAGCGTTGGCGGGAGTGAGGGAGGCGAGCAGTACTTC.

The chain is built from TRBV7-3 and TRBJ2-7, with 7 bases that match TRBD2. V shed 2 bases, J shed 4 bases, and the junction held 5 bases outside the gene matches. Germline CDR1 is SGHTA and CDR2 is FQGTGA. This CDR3 contains 14 residues. The CDR3 region is CASSLAGDYYEQYF. The CDR3 bases are TGTGCCAGCAGCTTAGCGGGGGATTATTACGAGCAGTACTTC.

The chain combines TRBV4-1 with TRBJ2-7; no firm D call. The germline CDR1 and CDR2 sequences are MGHRA and YSYEKL. There are 13 residues in the CDR3. V was trimmed by 1 base and J by 5 bases, leaving 9 bases between them. The CDR3 here is CASSQALNDEQYF. As DNA, the CDR3 is TGCGCCAGCAGCCAAGCGTTAAACGACGAGCAGTACTTC.

The chain uses TRBV29-1 and TRBJ2-7; a possible D gene is TRBD1 (7 bases). The CDR3 runs to 17 residues. Per germline, CDR1 SQVTM and CDR2 ANQGSEA. The V and J ends lost 4 bases and 4 bases respectively, with 26 bases between them. The CDR3 sequence: CSVVPKGGTEGLYEQYF. The CDR3 nucleotides read TGCAGCGTTGTCCCCAAGGGTGGGACAGAGGGACTTTACGAGCAGTACTTC.

The V call is TRBV6-4, the J call TRBJ1-5; D remains unclear. The CDR3 totals 13 residues. Trimming pared 2 bases from V and 4 bases from J, leaving 6 bases between. Germline assignment: CDR1 MRHNA and CDR2 SNTAGT. In nucleotides, the CDR3 is TGTGCCAGCAGTGACAGTACTAATCAGCCCCAGCATTTT. It is translated as CASSDSTNQPQHF.

The V gene is TRBV5-5, the J gene TRBJ1-2; maybe TRBD1 (6 bases). The V end lost 5 bases, the J end lost 2 bases, and 16 bases lay between the germline ends. Germline V gene sequence: CDR1 SGHKS, CDR2 YYEKEE (reference sequence). This CDR3 has 15 amino acids. CDR3 residues: CASRIHPGANYGYTF. The DNA for the CDR3 is TGTGCCAGCAGAATTCATCCAGGGGCCAACTATGGCTACACCTTC.